The sequence of this T cell receptor (beta chain) was determined in a study of shared clonotypes between healthy human individuals. Turning to this clone: The antigen remains undetermined.

CDR3 size: 16 residues. CDR1 is SGHTA, CDR2 FQGNSA, per germline. V was shortened by 4 bases and J by 9 bases, with 22 bases between the two germline ends. Assay used: immunoSEQ multiplex PCR; TCRdb lists only in-frame clones, some missing. The sample records around 2.1 million clones, 90% to 96% being singletons. General study results and limits: The expectation was that sequencing depth would affect clonotype sharing among donors.

Sequencing used naive CD4+ T cells sorted from blood. Subset reported: CD45RA+ positively selected. The chain combines TRBV7-2 with TRBJ2-1, with TRBD1 as a possible D gene (5 bases). This clonotype was obtained from a man aged 18 to 29 in good health. CDR3 protein: CASSSFGPPNQGEQFF. The CDR3 DNA sequence: TGTGCCAGCAGCTCATTCGGGCCTCCTAACCAGGGTGAGCAGTTCTTC.